Included here is one T cell receptor (beta chain) sequence, with context. Its specificity is unknown. The data are from a study of cytomegalovirus exposure and HLA in healthy donors. Trimming pared 3 bases from V and 2 bases from J, leaving 7 bases between. The CDR3 extends over 13 amino acids. Germline values: CDR1 LGHNT, CDR2 FRNRAP. PCR amplification relied on 60 Vbeta primers (plus 13 Jbeta primers). The assay was immunoSEQ multiplex PCR, and TCRdb's table has in-frame clones only and misses some. The sample gives approximately 89,000 clones, under 80% of which show up once; around 1.4% is in the top ten. Study-level points and caveats: According to an earlier analysis, most TCR beta V segments yielded productive rearrangements about 90% or about 30% of the time. V- and J-gene trimming in TCR beta was tied to a missense DCLRE1C variant by an analysis performed later.

This chain connects TRBV12-5 to TRBJ1-1; perhaps TRBD1 as D (5 bases). The sequencing sample was made of PBMCs. The TCR originated in a male donor in good health and CMV-seronegative. CDR3 sequence: CASGFQGNTEAFF. The CDR3 DNA sequence: TGTGCTAGTGGTTTTCAGGGAAACACTGAAGCTTTCTTT.